These 12 T cell receptor beta chains were sequenced from one sample in a study of OX40 agonist ivuxolimab in advanced cancers. TCRdb's table, derived via immunoSEQ multiplex PCR, lists solely in-frame clones and lacks some. The top ten clones hold approximately 10% of a sample with tens of thousands of clones, around 94% of them seen once. The sequenced sample was CD4+ or CD8+ T cells sorted from blood, obtained in a trial of the OX40 agonist ivuxolimab. The receptors shown here come from an adult with an advanced solid tumor such as melanoma, head and neck, liver or kidney cancer.

This chain connects TRBV7-9 to TRBJ1-1, with D hard to call. The CDR3 is made up of 14 amino acids. Per the germline V gene, CDR1 is SEHNR and CDR2 is FQNEAQ (reference sequence). The V end lost 4 bases, the J end lost 5 bases, and 14 bases lay between the germline ends. CDR3 DNA sequence: TGTGCCAGCAGCTATACGATCGCCTTTACTGAAGCTTTCTTT. Translation: CASSYTIAFTEAFF.

The genes are TRBV7-9 and TRBJ2-6; D is perhaps TRBD1 (6 bases). The CDR3 spans 17 residues. Looked up from germline, CDR1 is SEHNR and CDR2 is FQNEAQ (reference sequence). V dropped 5 bases and J dropped 2 bases, with 16 bases sitting between them. The CDR3 DNA reads TGTGCCAGCAGCCCACCTGGGTCAGGGGCTGGGGCCAACGTCCTGACTTTC. Its protein product is CASSPPGSGAGANVLTF.

The rearrangement joins TRBV2 to TRBJ1-2; TRBD1 matches 11 bases. The CDR3 extends over 17 amino acids. Trimming took 6 bases from V and 1 from J; bases not matched to a gene: 10. Germline V gene sequence: CDR1 SNHLY, CDR2 FYNNEI. DNA of the CDR3: TGTGCCAGCAGGGAATGGACAGGGGGCTTGTATAACTATGGCTACACCTTC. The encoded protein is CASREWTGGLYNYGYTF.

V gene TRBV5-8 combines with J gene TRBJ2-3; D not resolved. There are 16 residues in the CDR3. The germline V gene has CDR1 SGHTS and CDR2 YDEGEE. V lost 0 bases to trimming and J lost 0 bases, with 11 bases between them. The CDR3 loop is CASSLDGTESTDTQYF. Written as DNA, the CDR3 is TGTGCCAGCAGCTTGGACGGAACAGAAAGCACAGATACGCAGTATTTT.

The chain joins TRBV7-9 to TRBJ2-7; 8 bases align to TRBD1. Germline values: CDR1 SEHNR, CDR2 FQNEAQ (reference sequence). J gave up 4 bases and V 4 bases, and 9 bases lay outside the gene matches. This CDR3 is built from 15 residues. The CDR3 nucleotides read TGTGCCAGCAGCTCACAGGACAGGGTAGTGTACGAGCAGTACTTC. Its protein product is CASSSQDRVVYEQYF.

The V call is TRBV30, the J call TRBJ2-6; D remains unclear. Trimming took off 3 bases at V and 4 bases at J, with 10 bases between the two ends. The CDR3 runs to 14 residues. The V gene's germline CDR1 is GTSNPN and CDR2 SVGIG (reference sequence). As DNA, the CDR3 is TGTGCCTGGAGCCTTGGATCCGGGGCCAACGTCCTGACTTTC. Protein: CAWSLGSGANVLTF.

The chain links TRBV4-1 to TRBJ2-3; 7 nucleotides match TRBD1. Germline CDR1 reads MGHRA; CDR2 reads YSYEKL. The V and J ends lost 4 bases and 1 base, in that order; junction bases with no gene match: 11. This CDR3 is built from 17 residues. The CDR3 reads CASSRRGTDRGTDTQYF. The CDR3 nucleotides read TGCGCCAGCAGCCGAAGGGGCACCGACAGGGGCACAGATACGCAGTATTTT.

The V gene is TRBV27, the J gene TRBJ2-5; D gene ambiguous. Germline V gene lookup returns CDR1 MNHEY and CDR2 SMNVEV (reference sequence). Between the trimmed V and J ends, which lost 1 base and 5 bases, there was a span of 14 bases. The CDR3 extends over 15 amino acids. In DNA, the CDR3 is TGTGCCAGCAGTTTATTTTACTATCAATGGGAGACCCAGTACTTC. Its protein product is CASSLFYYQWETQYF.

This sequence joins TRBV4-2 and TRBJ2-7, with D perhaps TRBD2 (6 bases). With 4 bases removed from V and 2 bases from J, the gap between germline ends came to 12 bases. This CDR3 spans 14 amino acids. The V gene's germline CDR1 is LGHNA and CDR2 YNFKEQ. The CDR3 sequence is CASSPRLAPYEQYF. For the CDR3, the DNA is TGTGCCAGCAGCCCCCGTCTAGCGCCCTACGAGCAGTACTTC.

V and J are TRBV7-9 and TRBJ2-3; 8 nucleotides match TRBD1. The CDR3 extends over 15 amino acids. CDR1 and CDR2 (germline): SEHNR, FQNEAQ (reference sequence). The V segment lost 4 bases and the J segment 0 bases; nucleotides outside the gene matches: 3. The CDR3 reads CASSSTGDSTDTQYF. CDR3 DNA sequence: TGTGCCAGCAGCTCGACAGGGGACAGCACAGATACGCAGTATTTT.

The genes are TRBV6-5 and TRBJ2-1; a weak D match, TRBD1 (5 bases). The CDR3 has 16 residues. The ends were cut back, 0 bases at V and 0 bases at J, with 9 bases in the middle. Per germline, CDR1 MNHEY and CDR2 SVGAGI. DNA of the CDR3: TGTGCCAGCAGTTACTCGACAGAGAGCTCCTACAATGAGCAGTTCTTC. Translated: CASSYSTESSYNEQFF.

The V and J genes are TRBV7-2 and TRBJ2-7; the D gene could be TRBD1 or TRBD2 (5 bases each). V was trimmed by 5 bases and J by 2 bases, leaving 13 bases between them. The germline CDR1 and CDR2 sequences are SGHTA and FQGNSA. The CDR3 sequence is 14 residues long. CDR3 in DNA: TGTGCCAGCAGCATAGGGGACGCCGCCTACGAGCAGTACTTC. The encoded protein is CASSIGDAAYEQYF. The full variable domain, with the rest looked up from reference TRBV7-2 and TRBJ2-7, is GAGVSQSPSNKVTEKGKDVELRCDPISGHTALYWYRQSLGQGLEFLIYFQGNSAPDKSGLPSDRFSAERTGGSVSTLTIQRTQQEDSAVYLCASSIGDAAYEQYFGPGTRLTVT.